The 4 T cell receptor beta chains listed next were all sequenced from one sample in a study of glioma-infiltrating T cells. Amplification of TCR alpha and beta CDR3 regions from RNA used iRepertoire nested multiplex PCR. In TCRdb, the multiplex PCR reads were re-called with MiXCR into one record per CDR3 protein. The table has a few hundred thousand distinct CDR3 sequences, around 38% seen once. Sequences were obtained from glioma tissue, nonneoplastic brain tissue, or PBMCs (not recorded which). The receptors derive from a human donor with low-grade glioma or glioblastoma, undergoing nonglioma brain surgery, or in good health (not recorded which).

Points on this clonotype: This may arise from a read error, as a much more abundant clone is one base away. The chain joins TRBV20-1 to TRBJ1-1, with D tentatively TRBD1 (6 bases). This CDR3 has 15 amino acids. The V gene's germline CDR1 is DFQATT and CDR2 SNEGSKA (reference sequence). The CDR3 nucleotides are TGCATTGCTAGCCCCTTAAGGGGGGAAAACACTGAAGCTTTCTTT. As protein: CIASPLRGENTEAFF.

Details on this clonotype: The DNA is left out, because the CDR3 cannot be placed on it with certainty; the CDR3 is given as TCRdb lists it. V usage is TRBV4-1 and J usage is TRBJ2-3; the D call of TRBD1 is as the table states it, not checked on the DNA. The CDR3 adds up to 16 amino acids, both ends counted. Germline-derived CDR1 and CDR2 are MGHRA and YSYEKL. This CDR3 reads CASSQDVGTGTPRRYF.

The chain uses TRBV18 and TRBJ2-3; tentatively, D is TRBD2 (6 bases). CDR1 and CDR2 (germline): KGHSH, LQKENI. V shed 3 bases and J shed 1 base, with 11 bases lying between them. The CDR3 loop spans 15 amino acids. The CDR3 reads CASSPLAIGTDTQYF. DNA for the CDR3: TGTGCCAGCTCACCCCTAGCGATCGGCACAGATACGCAGTATTTT.

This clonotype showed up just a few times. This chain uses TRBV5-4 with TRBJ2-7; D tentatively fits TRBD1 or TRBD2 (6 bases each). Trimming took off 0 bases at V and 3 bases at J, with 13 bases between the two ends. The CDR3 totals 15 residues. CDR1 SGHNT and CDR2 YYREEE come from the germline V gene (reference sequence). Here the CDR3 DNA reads TGTGCCAGCAGCTTGGCCGCGGGACAAAGCTACGAGCAGTACTTC. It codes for CASSLAAGQSYEQYF.